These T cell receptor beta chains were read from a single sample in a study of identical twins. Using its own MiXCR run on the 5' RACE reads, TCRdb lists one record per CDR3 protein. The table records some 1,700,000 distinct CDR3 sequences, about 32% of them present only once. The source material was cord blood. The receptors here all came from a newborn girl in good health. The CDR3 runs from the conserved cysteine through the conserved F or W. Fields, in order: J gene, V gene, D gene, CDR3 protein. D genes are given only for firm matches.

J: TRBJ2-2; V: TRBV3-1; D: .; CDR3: CASSLTRANTGELFF
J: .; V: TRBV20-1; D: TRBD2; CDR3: CSARDPRASGRNEQYF
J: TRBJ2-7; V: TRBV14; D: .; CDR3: CASSQDPHEQYF
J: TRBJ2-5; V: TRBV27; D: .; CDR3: CASSLKESGVRQETQYF
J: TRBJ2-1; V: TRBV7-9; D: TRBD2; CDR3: CASSSLAGVTYNEQFF
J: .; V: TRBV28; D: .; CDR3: CATTIGNPYEQYF
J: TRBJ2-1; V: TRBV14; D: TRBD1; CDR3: CASSRRQGRKGEQFF
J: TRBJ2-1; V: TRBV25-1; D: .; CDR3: CASSSTPPYNEQFF
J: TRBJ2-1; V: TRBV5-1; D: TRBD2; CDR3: CASSFDRSGTSGSRGEQFF
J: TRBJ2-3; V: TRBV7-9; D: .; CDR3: CASSFVGGRTDTQYF
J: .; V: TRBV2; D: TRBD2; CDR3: CASRPGLAGGHHDLSEQYF
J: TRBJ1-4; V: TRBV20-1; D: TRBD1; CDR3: CSARPGTGFGKLFF
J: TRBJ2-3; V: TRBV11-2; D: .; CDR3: CASSLAAGQSDTQYF
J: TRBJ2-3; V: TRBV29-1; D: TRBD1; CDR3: CSVGFLGQGTDTQYF
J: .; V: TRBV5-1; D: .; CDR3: CASSLETPRYKSYNEQYF
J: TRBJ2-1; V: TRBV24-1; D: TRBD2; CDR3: CATSEPGLAGVRSYNEQFF
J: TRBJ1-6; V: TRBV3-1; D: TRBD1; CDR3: CASSQTGGGSPLHF
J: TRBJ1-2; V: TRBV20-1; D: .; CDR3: CSARAPDGPLYGYTF
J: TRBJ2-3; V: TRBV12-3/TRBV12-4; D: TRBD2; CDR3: CASSAGLAGGPADTQYF
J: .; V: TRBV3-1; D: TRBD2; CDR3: CASSLTSGGDYNEQYF
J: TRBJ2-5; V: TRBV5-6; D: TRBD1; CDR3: CASRPWTGTFSHQETQYF
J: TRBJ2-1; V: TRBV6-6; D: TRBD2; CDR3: CASSYRRTSGDNNEQFF
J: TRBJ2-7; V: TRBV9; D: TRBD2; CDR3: CASSEGGLAGAYEQYF
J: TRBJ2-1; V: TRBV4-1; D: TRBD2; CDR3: CASSLRLAGGLVEQFF
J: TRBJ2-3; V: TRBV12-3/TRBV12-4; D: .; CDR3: CASSPGPPPDTQYF
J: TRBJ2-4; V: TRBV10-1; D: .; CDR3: CASSEGGLARVVAKNIQYF
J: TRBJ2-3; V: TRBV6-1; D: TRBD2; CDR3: CASSEGLAGDTQYF
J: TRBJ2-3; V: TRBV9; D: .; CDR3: CASSVGGGGHTDTQYF
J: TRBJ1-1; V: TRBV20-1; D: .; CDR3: CSAPAYLNTEAFF
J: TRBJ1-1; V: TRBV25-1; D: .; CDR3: CASRDLGRAEAFF
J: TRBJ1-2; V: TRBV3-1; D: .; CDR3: CASSQDVGPNYGCTF
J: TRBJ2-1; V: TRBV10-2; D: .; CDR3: CASRDPLDEQFF
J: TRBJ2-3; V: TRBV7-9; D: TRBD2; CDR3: CASSWRPSGGSTDTQYF
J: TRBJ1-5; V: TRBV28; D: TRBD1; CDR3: CASSFTGGNQPQHF
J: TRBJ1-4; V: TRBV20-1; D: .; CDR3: CSARAWGEPTNEKLFF
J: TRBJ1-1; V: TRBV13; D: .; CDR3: CASSSRATEAFF
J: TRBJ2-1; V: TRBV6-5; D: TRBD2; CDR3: CASNLIGGAYNEQFF
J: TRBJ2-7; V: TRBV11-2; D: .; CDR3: CASTKSAAYEQYF
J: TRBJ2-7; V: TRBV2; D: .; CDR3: CASIKGGGGSTYEQYF